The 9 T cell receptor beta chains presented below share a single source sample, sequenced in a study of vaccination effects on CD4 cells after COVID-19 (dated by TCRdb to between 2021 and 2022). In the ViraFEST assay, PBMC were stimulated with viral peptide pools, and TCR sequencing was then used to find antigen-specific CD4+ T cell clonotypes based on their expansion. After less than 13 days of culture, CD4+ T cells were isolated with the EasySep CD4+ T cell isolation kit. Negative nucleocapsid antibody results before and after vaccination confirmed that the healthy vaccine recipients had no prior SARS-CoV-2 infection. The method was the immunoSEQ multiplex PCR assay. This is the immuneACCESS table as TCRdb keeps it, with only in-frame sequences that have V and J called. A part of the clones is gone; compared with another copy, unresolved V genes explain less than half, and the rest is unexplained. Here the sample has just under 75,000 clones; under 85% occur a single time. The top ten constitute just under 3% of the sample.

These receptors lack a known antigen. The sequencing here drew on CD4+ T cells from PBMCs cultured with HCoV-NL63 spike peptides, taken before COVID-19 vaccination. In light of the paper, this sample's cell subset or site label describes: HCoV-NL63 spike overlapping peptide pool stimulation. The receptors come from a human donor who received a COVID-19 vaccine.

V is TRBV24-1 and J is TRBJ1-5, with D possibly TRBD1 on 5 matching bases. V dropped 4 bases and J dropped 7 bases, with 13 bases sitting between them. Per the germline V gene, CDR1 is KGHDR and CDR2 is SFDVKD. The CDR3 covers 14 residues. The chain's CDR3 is CATSDTQAGQPQHF. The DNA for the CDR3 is TGTGCCACCAGTGACACACAGGCAGGGCAGCCCCAGCATTTT.

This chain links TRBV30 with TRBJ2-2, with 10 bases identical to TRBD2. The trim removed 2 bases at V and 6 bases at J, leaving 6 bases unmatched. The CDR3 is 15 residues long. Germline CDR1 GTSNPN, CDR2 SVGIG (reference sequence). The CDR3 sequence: CAWSSGLARAGELFF. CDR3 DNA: TGTGCCTGGAGTTCGGGACTAGCGAGGGCCGGGGAGCTGTTTTTT.

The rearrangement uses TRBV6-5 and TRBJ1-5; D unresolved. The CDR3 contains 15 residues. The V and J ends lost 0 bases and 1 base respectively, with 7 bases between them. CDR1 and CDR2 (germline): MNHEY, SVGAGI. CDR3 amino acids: CASSYSRESNQPQHF. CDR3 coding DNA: TGTGCCAGCAGTTACTCGAGGGAGAGCAATCAGCCCCAGCATTTT.

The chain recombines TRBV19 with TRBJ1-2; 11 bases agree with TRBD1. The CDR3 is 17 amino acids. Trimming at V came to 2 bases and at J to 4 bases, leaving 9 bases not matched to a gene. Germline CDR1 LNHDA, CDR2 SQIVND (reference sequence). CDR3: CASSIKFGQGAGYGYTF. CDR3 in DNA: TGTGCCAGTAGTATAAAGTTCGGACAGGGGGCCGGCTATGGCTACACCTTC.

The DNA for the CDR3 is TGTGCCAGCGGGATCCCGGGGACTGAAGCTTTCTTT. Residues: CASGIPGTEAFF. The chain uses TRBV6-5 and TRBJ1-1; D ambiguous. The CDR3 sequence is 12 residues long. Germline V CDR1 and CDR2: MNHEY, SVGAGI. V lost 8 bases and J 5 bases, leaving 12 bases between the germline ends.

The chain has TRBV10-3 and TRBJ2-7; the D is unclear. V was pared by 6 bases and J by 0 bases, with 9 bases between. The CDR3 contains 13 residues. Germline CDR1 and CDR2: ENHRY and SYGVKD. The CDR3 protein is CAIRSADSYEQYV. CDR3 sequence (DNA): TGTGCCATCAGAAGCGCGGACTCCTACGAGCAGTACGTC.

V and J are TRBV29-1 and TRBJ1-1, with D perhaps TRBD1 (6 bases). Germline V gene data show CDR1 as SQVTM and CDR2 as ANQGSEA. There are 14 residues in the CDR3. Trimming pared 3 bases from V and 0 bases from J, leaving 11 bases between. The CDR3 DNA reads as TGCAGCGTTGACAGGGGCGTCGTGAACACTGAAGCTTTCTTT. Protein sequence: CSVDRGVVNTEAFF.

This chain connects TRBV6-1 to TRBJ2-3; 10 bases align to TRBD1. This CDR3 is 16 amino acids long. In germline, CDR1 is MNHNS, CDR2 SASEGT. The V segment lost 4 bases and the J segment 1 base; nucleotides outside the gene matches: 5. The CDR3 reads CASSARTGGRTDTQYF. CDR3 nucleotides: TGTGCCAGCAGTGCGCGGACAGGGGGACGCACAGATACGCAGTATTTT.

The DNA of the CDR3 is TGTGCCAGCAGTGGTTCAGGGGACAGCTATGGCTACACCTTC. Its translation: CASSGSGDSYGYTF. The J gene is TRBJ1-2, the V gene TRBV2, with TRBD1 identical over 7 bases. Per the germline V gene, CDR1 is SNHLY and CDR2 is FYNNEI. V was clipped by 4 bases and J by 4 bases; unmatched bases: 6. The CDR3 runs 14 residues.